This is a list of T cell receptor beta chains from one sample in a study of CD8+CD57+ T cells in acquired aplastic anemia. Each CDR3 protein gets one entry after TCRdb re-called the reads with MiXCR. The sample has about 120,000 distinct CDR3 sequences; about 60% are singletons. Material: sorted CD4+, CD8+, or CD8+CD57+ T cells (not recorded which) from PBMCs. The receptors were sampled from a human donor with aplastic anemia. Both conserved end residues are part of each CDR3. The D gene is left open where the match is weak. Expanded clones get a size class; other rows say once, few or many, or leave the size out.

d_call	v_call	j_call	clone_size	cdr3_nt	cdr3_aa
-	TRBV20-1	TRBJ2-7	-	TGCAGTGCCCTCTGGGTGCACGAGCAGTACTTC	CSALWVHEQYF
-	TRBV7-9	TRBJ2-5	-	TGTGCCAGCAGCCCGAGAGCCCAAAAGACCCAGTACTTC	CASSPRAQKTQYF
-	TRBV28	TRBJ2-1	-	TGTGCCAGCAGTAAAGGGGGTAATGAGCAGTTCTTC	CASSKGGNEQFF
-	TRBV9	TRBJ1-2	-	TGTGCCAGCAGCGGCGTGGCAGGGAACTATGGCTACACCTTC	CASSGVAGNYGYTF
TRBD1	TRBV27	TRBJ1-2	once	TGTGCCAGCAGACCAGGGGGCGCGGGGCATGGCTACACCTTC	CASRPGGAGHGYTF
TRBD2	TRBV11-1	TRBJ2-3	-	TGTGCCAGCAGCTTGGGTCCGGGACTAGCTTTCACAGATACGCAGTATTTT	CASSLGPGLAFTDTQYF
-	TRBV7-2	TRBJ1-6	-	TGTGCCAGCAGCTTCAATACAGGAGCACCCCTCCACTTT	CASSFNTGAPLHF
-	TRBV14	TRBJ2-7	many	TGTGCCAGCAGCCAAGAGTACCAGAGCCCCTACGAGCAGTACTTC	CASSQEYQSPYEQYF
TRBD1	TRBV19	TRBJ1-1	-	TGTGCCAGTAGTAAGATACAGGGGACTGAAGCTTTCTTT	CASSKIQGTEAFF
-	TRBV6-1	TRBJ1-2	-	TGTGCCAGCAGGCCCTCCCCTATGGTTAACTATGGCTACACCTTC	CASRPSPMVNYGYTF
TRBD1	TRBV24-1	TRBJ2-7	once	TGTGCCACCGGACGACAGGGGACTTACGAGCAGTACTTC	CATGRQGTYEQYF
-	TRBV24-1	TRBJ2-7	-	TGTGCCACCAGTGCGGCGGGTTCCGGGCACGAGCAGTACTTC	CATSAAGSGHEQYF
-	TRBV15	TRBJ2-2	few	TGTGCCACCAGCAGAGACAGGGGCGACACCGGGGAGCTGTTTTTT	CATSRDRGDTGELFF
-	TRBV7-9	TRBJ2-5	many	TGTGCCAGCAGCTTAGGACCAGGGGTCCAAGAGACCCAGTACTTC	CASSLGPGVQETQYF
-	TRBV9	TRBJ2-5	-	TGTGCCAGCAGCCTAGGGGGGAGGGGCCAGTACTTC	CASSLGGRGQYF
-	TRBV11-2	TRBJ1-6	many	TGTGCCAGCAGCTTAGACCAGGACGGTCAAGGAGGGGATAATTCACCCCTCCACTTT	CASSLDQDGQGGDNSPLHF
TRBD1	TRBV4-3	TRBJ1-3	-	TGCGCCAGCAGCCAAGACGTGGTGACAGGGGTCGGAAACACCATATATTTT	CASSQDVVTGVGNTIYF
TRBD1	TRBV27	TRBJ2-2	-	TGTGCCAGCAGTATCGACAGGGTGGGAACCGGGGAGCTGTTTTTT	CASSIDRVGTGELFF
TRBD2	TRBV9	TRBJ2-5	-	TGTGCCAGCAGCCTACGGACTAGTGGGCATGAGCAGTTCGGAGAGACCCAGTACTTC	CASSLRTSGHEQFGETQYF
-	TRBV9	TRBJ1-2	-	TGTGCCAGCAGCGTAGGACAGCTATCTAACTATGGCTACACCTTC	CASSVGQLSNYGYTF
-	TRBV24-1	TRBJ1-1	-	TGTGCCACCAGTGACTCTAGGGCAGCTGATACTGAAGCTTTCTTT	CATSDSRAADTEAFF
-	TRBV20-1	TRBJ1-5	-	TGCAGTGCTAGAGTCCGGGGAAGGGGCAATCAGCCCCAGCATTTT	CSARVRGRGNQPQHF
TRBD1	TRBV4-3	TRBJ1-5	few	TGCGCCAGCAGCCAAGATCGGACAGGGACCCAGCCCCAGCATTTT	CASSQDRTGTQPQHF
TRBD2	TRBV10-3	TRBJ2-2	many	TGTGCCATCAGTGAGACGCCGGGACTACCCACCGGGGAGCTGTTTTTT	CAISETPGLPTGELFF
TRBD2	TRBV5-6	TRBJ2-5	-	TGTGCCAGCAGCCGCCCGGTGACTAGCGGGAGGGCCTGGGGGGAGACCCAGTACTTC	CASSRPVTSGRAWGETQYF
-	TRBV5-5	TRBJ1-2	-	TGTGCCAGCAGCCTACAGGTACCCGGAGATGGCTACACCTTC	CASSLQVPGDGYTF
-	TRBV20-1	TRBJ2-3	-	TGCAGTGCTAGAGATTCCAGGCGACTCAATACGCAGTATTTT	CSARDSRRLNTQYF
TRBD2	TRBV10-3	TRBJ2-3	-	TGTGCCACACAGCCGAGCATAGCGGGAGACACAGATACGCAGTATTTT	CATQPSIAGDTDTQYF
-	TRBV7-2	TRBJ2-7	-	TGTGCCAGCAGCAATCCCGGGACTCCTAACGAGCAGTACTTC	CASSNPGTPNEQYF
-	TRBV6-2/TRBV6-3	TRBJ2-7	-	TGTGCCAGCAGTTACTCACTGCTCTACGAGCAGTACTTC	CASSYSLLYEQYF
-	TRBV10-3	TRBJ1-2	once	TGTGCCATCAGAGAAACAGGGTTTGGCTACACCTTC	CAIRETGFGYTF
TRBD2	TRBV9	TRBJ2-1	-	TGTGCCAGCAGCGTAGCCCTAGCGGGAGGATACAATGAGCAGTTCTTC	CASSVALAGGYNEQFF
-	TRBV5-1	TRBJ2-5	many	TGCGCCAGCAGCTTAGCCGGGGGCGTGGAGACCCAGTACTTC	CASSLAGGVETQYF
TRBD2	TRBV5-1	TRBJ2-1	-	TGCGCCAGCAGCATACCGGGACTAGCTGATTACAATGAGCAGTTCTTC	CASSIPGLADYNEQFF
-	TRBV28	TRBJ2-5	-	TGTGCCAGCAGTTTATTTTCGTCACGAGAGACCCAGTACTTC	CASSLFSSRETQYF
-	TRBV25-1	TRBJ1-2	-	TGTGCCAGCAGTGAATACGGCGGCAACTATGGCTACACCTTC	CASSEYGGNYGYTF
-	TRBV5-1	TRBJ1-3	few	TGCGCCAGCAGCTTGGTATTGGGGACCAGCTCTGGAAACACCATATATTTT	CASSLVLGTSSGNTIYF
-	TRBV29-1	TRBJ1-5	-	TGCAGCGTTGTTTTTAATCTCAATCAGCCCCAGCATTTT	CSVVFNLNQPQHF
TRBD1	TRBV15	TRBJ2-1	-	TGTGCCACCAGCAGTTCGACAGGGGCACGTTACAATGAGCAGTTCTTC	CATSSSTGARYNEQFF
-	TRBV7-9	TRBJ2-5	few	TGTGCCAGCAGCTTAGTAGGAGGGGGGGAGACCCAGTACTTC	CASSLVGGGETQYF
TRBD1	TRBV15	TRBJ1-5	-	TGTGCCACCAGCAGAGATGGATGGACAGGGGAATCGGGTCAGCCCCAGCATTTT	CATSRDGWTGESGQPQHF
TRBD1	TRBV15	TRBJ2-7	-	TGTGCCACCAGCAGTGCCGGGACAGGGAACTCCGAGCAGTACTTC	CATSSAGTGNSEQYF
-	TRBV7-7	TRBJ2-5	many	TGTGCCAGCAGCTTTGGGGCAGGGCACAAAGAGACCCAGTACTTC	CASSFGAGHKETQYF
TRBD2	TRBV15	TRBJ2-2	-	TGTGCCACCAGTCCAACGGGAGGGTTGGCCGGGGAGCTGTTTTTT	CATSPTGGLAGELFF
TRBD1	TRBV2	TRBJ1-1	-	TGTGCCAGCAGTGAAGCACAGGGGCGGGCCTGGGGCACTGAAGCTTTCTTT	CASSEAQGRAWGTEAFF
-	TRBV11-3	TRBJ2-7	-	TGTGCCAGCAGCCCAGCGGAGCGGCCCTACGAGCAGTACTTC	CASSPAERPYEQYF
-	TRBV10-3	TRBJ1-1	-	TGTGCCGCACGGGGCCTGGACACTGAAGCTTTCTTT	CAARGLDTEAFF
TRBD2	TRBV20-1	TRBJ2-3	once	TGCAGTGCTAGTCCTAGCGGGAGGAGCACAGATACGCAGTATTTT	CSASPSGRSTDTQYF
-	TRBV6-1	TRBJ2-6	-	TGTGCCAGCAGTGAATTAGGGACTGGGGCCAACGTCCTGACTTTC	CASSELGTGANVLTF
-	TRBV15	TRBJ1-2	many	TGTGCCACCAGCAGGGACACTTGGGAACCCTATGGCTACACCTTC	CATSRDTWEPYGYTF
-	TRBV20-1	TRBJ2-7	many	TGCAGTGCTAGAGAACTTCTCAGCTACGAGCAGTACTTC	CSARELLSYEQYF
TRBD1	TRBV7-9	TRBJ2-7	-	TGTGCCAGCAGCAACCACGGGACAGCAGTCTACGAGCAGTACTTC	CASSNHGTAVYEQYF
TRBD1	TRBV5-6	TRBJ1-2	many	TGTGCCAGCAGCTCGGGACAGGGATTAATACGCTACACCTTC	CASSSGQGLIRYTF
TRBD2	TRBV20-1	TRBJ2-3	-	TGCAGTGCCCCTACTAGCGGCACAGATACGCAGTATTTT	CSAPTSGTDTQYF